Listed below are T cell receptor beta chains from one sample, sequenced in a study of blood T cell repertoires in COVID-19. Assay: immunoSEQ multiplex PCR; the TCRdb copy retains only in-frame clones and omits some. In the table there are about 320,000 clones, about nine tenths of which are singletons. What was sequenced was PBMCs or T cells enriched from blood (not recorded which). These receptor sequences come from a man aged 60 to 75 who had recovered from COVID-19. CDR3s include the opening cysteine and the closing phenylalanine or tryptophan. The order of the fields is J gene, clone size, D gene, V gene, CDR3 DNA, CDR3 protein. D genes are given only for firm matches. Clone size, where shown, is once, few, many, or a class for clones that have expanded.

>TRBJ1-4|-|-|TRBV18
TGTGCCAGCTCACCTGGAGGGTTGGGAGAAAAACTGTTTTTT
CASSPGGLGEKLFF
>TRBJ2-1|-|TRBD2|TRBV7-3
TGTGCCAGCAGCATCTCACATAGCGGGTATGAGCAGTTCTTC
CASSISHSGYEQFF
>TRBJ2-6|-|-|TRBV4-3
TGCGCCAGCAGCCAAGACAGGGGAAGCTCTGGGGCCAACGTCCTGACTTTC
CASSQDRGSSGANVLTF
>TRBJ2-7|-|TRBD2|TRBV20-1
TGCAGTGCCGGGACTAGTTACGAGCAGTACTTC
CSAGTSYEQYF
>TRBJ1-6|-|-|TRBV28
TGTGCCAGTGAATATTCAAGAGGGGGTAATTCACCCCTCCACTTT
CASEYSRGGNSPLHF
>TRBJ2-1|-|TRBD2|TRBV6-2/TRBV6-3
TGTGCCAGCAGTTACTCGAGGACTAGCGGGAGGGTAAACTACAATGAGCAGTTCTTC
CASSYSRTSGRVNYNEQFF
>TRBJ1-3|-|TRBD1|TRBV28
TGTGCCAGCAGGTCCGACAGGGTCCCTGGAAACACCATATATTTT
CASRSDRVPGNTIYF
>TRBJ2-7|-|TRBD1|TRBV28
TGTGCCAGCAGAACCCCCGGGACAGGCTCCTACGAGCAGTACTTC
CASRTPGTGSYEQYF
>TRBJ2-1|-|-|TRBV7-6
TGTGCCAGCAGCTTAAACGGAGTATACAATGAGCAGTTCTTC
CASSLNGVYNEQFF
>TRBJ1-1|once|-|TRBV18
TGTGCCAGCTCACCCCCTGCAGGGGACGCTGAAGCTTTCTTT
CASSPPAGDAEAFF
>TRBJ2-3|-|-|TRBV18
TGTGCCAGCTCACTGGACAGCCCACGCACAGATACGCAGTATTTT
CASSLDSPRTDTQYF
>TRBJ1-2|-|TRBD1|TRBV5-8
TGTGCCAGCAGCACTACGGGACAGGCTAACTATGGCTACACCTTC
CASSTTGQANYGYTF
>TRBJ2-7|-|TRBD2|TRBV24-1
TGTGCCACCAGTGCCTGGAGCGGGAGTGGCTCCTACGAGCAGTACTTC
CATSAWSGSGSYEQYF
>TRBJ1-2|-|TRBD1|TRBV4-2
TGTGCCAGCAGTCAGGGACAGCCCCGGGATGGCTACACCTTC
CASSQGQPRDGYTF
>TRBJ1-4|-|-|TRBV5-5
TGTGCCAGCAGCCCAATCCACCCGGTTGAAAAACTGTTTTTT
CASSPIHPVEKLFF
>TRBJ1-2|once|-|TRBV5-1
TGCGCCAGCAGCTTGCCCCCGGGCTACACCTTC
CASSLPPGYTF
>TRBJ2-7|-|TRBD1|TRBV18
TGTGCCAGCTCGGGTAGGGACAGGGGCTCCTACGAGCAGTACTTC
CASSGRDRGSYEQYF
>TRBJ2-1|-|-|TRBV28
TGTGCCAGCAGTCTCAGAGCGGGTTACAATGAGCAGTTCTTC
CASSLRAGYNEQFF
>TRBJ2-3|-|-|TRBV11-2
TGTGCCAGCAGCTATATTCGGGCTAGCGACCACACAGATACGCAGTATTTT
CASSYIRASDHTDTQYF
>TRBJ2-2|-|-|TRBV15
TGTGCCACCAGCAGGACAGGGAACACCGGGGAGCTGTTTTTT
CATSRTGNTGELFF
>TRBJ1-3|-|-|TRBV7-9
TGTGCCAGCAGCTTCATAGGGGTCGGAAACACCATATATTTT
CASSFIGVGNTIYF
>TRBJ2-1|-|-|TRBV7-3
TGTGCCAGCAGCTTAACCCGGGACATCTCCTACAATGAGCAGTTCTTC
CASSLTRDISYNEQFF
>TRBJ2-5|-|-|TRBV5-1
TGCGCCAGCAGCTTGGGTGGACATATACAAGAGACCCAGTACTTC
CASSLGGHIQETQYF
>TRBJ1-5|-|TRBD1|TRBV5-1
TGCGCCAGCAGCCCGGGACAGGACAATCAGCCCCAGCATTTT
CASSPGQDNQPQHF
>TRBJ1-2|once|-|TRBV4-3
TGCGCCAGCAGCCAAGATTTGGGGGGGCTTACTAACTATGGCTACACCTTC
CASSQDLGGLTNYGYTF
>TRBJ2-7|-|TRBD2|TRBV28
TGTGCCAGCAGCAATAGCGGGGGATCCTACGAGCAGTACTTC
CASSNSGGSYEQYF
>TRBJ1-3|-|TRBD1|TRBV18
TGTGCCAGCTCACGGGACAGATCTGGAAACACCATATATTTT
CASSRDRSGNTIYF
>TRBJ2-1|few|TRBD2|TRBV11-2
TGTGCCAGCAGCTTCATCAGACTAGCGGGGTACAATGAGCAGTTCTTC
CASSFIRLAGYNEQFF
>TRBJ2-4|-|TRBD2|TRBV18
TGTGCCAGCTCACCACTGGGCGGGAGGGGAGCCAAAAACATTCAGTACTTC
CASSPLGGRGAKNIQYF